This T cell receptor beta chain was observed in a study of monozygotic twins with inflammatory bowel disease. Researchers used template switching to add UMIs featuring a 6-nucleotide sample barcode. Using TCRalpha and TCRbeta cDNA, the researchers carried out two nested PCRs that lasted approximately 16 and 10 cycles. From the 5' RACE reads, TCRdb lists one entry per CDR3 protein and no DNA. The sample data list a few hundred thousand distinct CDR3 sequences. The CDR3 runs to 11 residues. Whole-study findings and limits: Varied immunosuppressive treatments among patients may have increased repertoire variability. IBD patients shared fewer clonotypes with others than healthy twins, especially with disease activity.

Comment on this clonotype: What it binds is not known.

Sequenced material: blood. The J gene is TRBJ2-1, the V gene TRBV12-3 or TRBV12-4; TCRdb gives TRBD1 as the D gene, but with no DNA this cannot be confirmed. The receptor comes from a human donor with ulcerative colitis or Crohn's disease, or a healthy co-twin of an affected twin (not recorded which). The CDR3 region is CATQWGYEQFF.